This T cell receptor (beta chain) was sequenced during a study of shared T cell receptors in the human thymus. The data were produced by immunoSEQ multiplex PCR, yet TCRdb's version contains in-frame clones alone and is incomplete. Of approximately 400,000 clones listed, about 95% were seen once; the top ten hold 0.02%. V was pared by 7 bases and J by 2 bases, with 3 bases between. In germline, CDR1 is MNHEY, CDR2 SMNVEV (reference sequence). The length of the CDR3 is 10 residues. The rearrangement links TRBV27 to TRBJ2-7; D not resolved. Material: thymocytes. This TCR derives from a human donor. CDR3 protein: CASTAYEQYF. Written as DNA, the CDR3 is TGTGCCAGCACTGCCTACGAGCAGTACTTC.